The count of the clone carrying this T cell receptor (beta chain) is one. This sample was taken from a study of blood T cell repertoires in COVID-19. This CDR3 is built from 17 residues. V lost 1 base to trimming and J lost 0 bases; unmatched junction nucleotides: 5. The germline CDR1 and CDR2 sequences are KGHSH and LQKENI. Original analysis: Estimated nucleated cell counts came from reference gene primer amplification. The data were produced by immunoSEQ multiplex PCR, yet TCRdb's version contains in-frame clones alone and is incomplete. V and J calls and clone size are those listed in that table; D and trimming were worked out from the DNA. Among fewer than 350,000 clones listed, approximately 91% were seen once.

The sample taken for sequencing was PBMCs or T cells enriched from blood (not recorded which). The sequence was obtained from a woman in her forties with acute COVID-19. The chain recombines TRBV18 with TRBJ1-4, with TRBD1 matching 7 bases. As DNA, the CDR3 is TGTGCCAGCTCACCACGGACAGGAGCTACAACTAATGAAAAACTGTTTTTT. The encoded protein is CASSPRTGATTNEKLFF.